Sequencing of this T cell receptor (beta chain) was carried out in a study of blood T cell repertoires in COVID-19. As for the study in general: Acute-phase and convalescent COVID-19 samples originated in the United States, Italy and Spain. From T cells, B-cell-depleted T cells, or PBMCs came the material, which was cDNA or gDNA.

Per the authors' pipeline: Amplifying reference gene primers gave estimates of nucleated cell counts. TCRdb's table, derived via immunoSEQ multiplex PCR, lists solely in-frame clones and lacks some. Clone size and the V and J calls come from that table; the DNA yielded D and trimming. The sample lists about 130,000 clones, around four fifths occurring once. This clone has more than one count but fewer than ten. The CDR3 contains 13 residues. From germline, CDR1 is MNHNS and CDR2 SASEGT. Between the trimmed V and J ends, which lost 1 base and 7 bases, there was a span of 8 bases. This TCR came from a man between 60 and 75 years old who had recovered from COVID-19. The chain couples TRBV6-1 to TRBJ1-5; D call uncertain. The specimen sequenced was peripheral blood. Here the CDR3 reads CASSEGDEQPQHF. As DNA, the CDR3 is TGTGCCAGCAGTGAAGGTGATGAGCAGCCCCAGCATTTT.